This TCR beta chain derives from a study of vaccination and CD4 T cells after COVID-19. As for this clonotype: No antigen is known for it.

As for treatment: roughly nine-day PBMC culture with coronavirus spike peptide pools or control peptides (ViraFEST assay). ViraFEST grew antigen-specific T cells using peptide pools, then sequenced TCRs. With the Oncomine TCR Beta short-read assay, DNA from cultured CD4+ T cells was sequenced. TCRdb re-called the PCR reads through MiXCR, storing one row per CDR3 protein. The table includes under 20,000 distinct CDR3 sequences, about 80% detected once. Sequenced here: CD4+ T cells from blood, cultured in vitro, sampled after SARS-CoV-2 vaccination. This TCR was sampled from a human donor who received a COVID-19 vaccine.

The DNA of the CDR3 is TGTGCCAGTAGTATCGTTGCATTTGGGCCTGAAGCTTTCTTT. Translated, it gives CASSIVAFGPEAFF. J is TRBJ1-1 and V is TRBV19; D remains ambiguous. With 3 bases removed from V and 6 bases from J, the gap between germline ends came to 14 bases. The CDR3 contains 14 residues. The germline V gene has CDR1 LNHDA and CDR2 SQIVND (reference sequence).